This T cell receptor beta chain was obtained from a study of OX40 agonist ivuxolimab in advanced cancers. In the study overall: Patients treated during dose escalation were battling hepatocellular carcinoma, melanoma, renal cell or head and neck cancer. Broader study findings: CD8+ T cells (on average) carried more expanded clones than CD4+ T cells.

The CDR3 is 16 residues long. Germline-derived CDR1 and CDR2 are SGDLS and YYNGEE. Deletions cut 0 bases from V and 5 bases from J, with 14 bases between. TCRdb's copy holds only in-frame clones and misses some; the assay was immunoSEQ multiplex PCR. The data show about 80,000 clones, 70% to 90% seen once. As concerns this clone: Its cognate antigen is unknown.

The chain couples TRBV9 to TRBJ2-2; a possible D gene is TRBD1 (6 bases). This clonotype originated in an adult with an advanced solid tumor such as melanoma, head and neck, liver or kidney cancer. Sample: CD4+ or CD8+ T cells sorted from blood, taken in a trial of the OX40 agonist ivuxolimab. This CDR3 is CASSVEGTIRTGELFF. The CDR3 nucleotides are TGTGCCAGCAGCGTAGAGGGGACAATCAGGACCGGGGAGCTGTTTTTT.